Listed here is a single T cell receptor (beta chain). What it binds is not known. These data belong to a study of cytomegalovirus exposure and HLA in healthy donors. Study background: Early released data had about 85 million unique TCRs, all coming from HLA-typed donors.

Study-wide results and limits: The study flagged some 170 TCR beta chains as cytomegalovirus-associated. In a later analysis, DRB1 alleles had the most associated TCRs; HLA-C alleles the fewest.

A multiplex PCR was run with 60 Vbeta primers and 13 Jbeta primers. TCRdb's table, derived via immunoSEQ multiplex PCR, lists solely in-frame clones and lacks some. The table includes under 170,000 clones, 63% detected once. Healthy bone marrow donors made up the donors. Trimming took 0 bases from V and 0 from J, leaving 6 bases between them. CDR3 length: 15 amino acids. Per the germline V gene, CDR1 is LGHNA and CDR2 is YNFKEQ. The sequence was obtained from a woman in her sixties or seventies in good health and CMV-seropositive. The chain carries TRBV4-2 and TRBJ2-1; D is unresolved. Material: PBMCs. CDR3 sequence: CASSQELSSYNEQFF. CDR3 in DNA: TGTGCCAGCAGCCAAGAACTGAGCTCCTACAATGAGCAGTTCTTC.